The next 9 T cell receptor beta chains were all read from a single sample in a study of neurological immune-mediated disorders. Time point of the sample: longitudinal time-point 3. One entry per CDR3 protein, called by TCRdb with MiXCR from the 5' RACE reads. The sample consists of under 100,000 distinct CDR3 sequences, about 4% of them appearing once. Sequenced material: PBMCs. The source of these receptors is a woman aged 60-75 years with multiple sclerosis.

This clonotype was detected many times. The V call is TRBV5-1, the J call TRBJ2-2; tentatively, D is TRBD1 or TRBD2 (5 bases each). Trimming left V 1 base short and J 3 bases short, with 10 bases between. Looked up from germline, CDR1 is SGHRS and CDR2 is YFSETQ. The CDR3 runs to 15 residues. CDR3 sequence: CASSLRLGDTGELFF. CDR3 nucleotide sequence: TGCGCCAGCAGCTTGAGGTTGGGGGACACCGGGGAGCTGTTTTTT. Complete variable domain (other parts from reference TRBV5-1 and TRBJ2-2): KAGVTQTPRYLIKTRGQQVTLSCSPISGHRSVSWYQQTPGQGLQFLFEYFSETQRNKGNFPGRFSGRQFSNSRSEMNVSTLELGDSALYLCASSLRLGDTGELFFGEGSRLTVL.

This clonotype showed up many times. The V and J genes are TRBV6-6 and TRBJ1-5, with unresolved D. Germline V gene sequence: CDR1 MNHNY, CDR2 SVGAGI (reference sequence). V lost 6 bases, J lost 0 bases, and 9 bases lay in between. CDR3 size: 14 residues. The CDR3 here is CASSPSSSNQPQHF. CDR3 sequence (DNA): TGTGCCAGCAGCCCTTCAAGTAGCAATCAGCCCCAGCATTTT.

This clonotype was counted at least ten times. The chain couples TRBV5-1 to TRBJ2-7; TRBD1 matches at 7 bases. With 5 bases clipped from V and 2 bases from J, the junction kept 7 bases outside the gene matches. This CDR3 is built from 14 residues. Germline loops: CDR1 SGHRS, CDR2 YFSETQ. The chain's CDR3 is CASRRDSATYEQYF. The CDR3 DNA reads as TGCGCCAGCAGGAGGGACAGTGCCACCTACGAGCAGTACTTC.

This clonotype was recorded at least ten times. The CDR3 region is CASSLPRLIGATNEKLFF. Written as DNA, the CDR3 is TGTGCCAGCAGCTTGCCACGGCTGATAGGTGCAACTAATGAAAAACTGTTTTTT. This chain joins TRBV5-5 and TRBJ1-4; D is undetermined. The CDR3 runs to 18 residues. V lost 1 base to trimming and J lost 0 bases, with 16 bases between them. Germline V gene sequence: CDR1 SGHKS, CDR2 YYEKEE (reference sequence).

At least ten counts were recorded for this clonotype. The chain links TRBV4-1 to TRBJ1-1, with 9 bases fitting TRBD1. Germline CDR1 and CDR2: MGHRA and YSYEKL. Unmatched junction bases numbered 9, after V lost 3 bases and J lost 4 bases. CDR3 length equals 16 residues. The CDR3 region is CASSQELQGAGTEAFF. DNA for the CDR3: TGCGCCAGCAGCCAGGAATTACAGGGGGCTGGCACTGAAGCTTTCTTT.

The sample holds many counts of this clonotype. The rearrangement joins TRBV29-1 to TRBJ2-3; D perhaps matches TRBD1 (5 bases). The J call is uncertain, as TRBJ1-5 better fits the DNA end. Germline V gives CDR1 SQVTM, CDR2 ANQGSEA. The CDR3 consists of 13 residues. The CDR3 spells CSVDLQGPDTQHF. The CDR3, as DNA: TGCAGCGTTGATCTGCAGGGCCCAGATACGCAGCATTTT.

This clonotype showed up many times. V usage is TRBV5-1 and J usage is TRBJ2-4; 8 bases are a match to TRBD1. V was pared by 1 base and J by 7 bases, with 4 bases of the junction left unmatched. The CDR3 spans 14 residues. CDR1 and CDR2 from the germline V gene are SGHRS and YFSETQ. CDR3 sequence: CASSLIGQGNIQYF. In nucleotides, the CDR3 is TGCGCCAGCAGCTTGATAGGACAGGGTAACATTCAGTACTTC. Together with reference TRBV5-1 and TRBJ2-4, the CDR3 gives the full variable domain: KAGVTQTPRYLIKTRGQQVTLSCSPISGHRSVSWYQQTPGQGLQFLFEYFSETQRNKGNFPGRFSGRQFSNSRSEMNVSTLELGDSALYLCASSLIGQGNIQYFGAGTRLSVL.

This clonotype was seen at least ten times. This sequence joins TRBV5-1 and TRBJ2-3; TRBD2 matches at 8 bases. This CDR3 is 17 amino acids long. CDR1 and CDR2 from the germline V gene are SGHRS and YFSETQ. V was clipped by 4 bases and J by 6 bases; unmatched bases: 16. CDR3 loop: CASSSTTSAYKGDTQYF. As DNA, the CDR3 is TGCGCCAGCAGCAGCACGACTAGCGCCTACAAAGGGGATACGCAGTATTTT. Full variable domain (outside the CDR3, taken from reference TRBV5-1 and TRBJ2-3): KAGVTQTPRYLIKTRGQQVTLSCSPISGHRSVSWYQQTPGQGLQFLFEYFSETQRNKGNFPGRFSGRQFSNSRSEMNVSTLELGDSALYLCASSSTTSAYKGDTQYFGPGTRLTVL.

This clonotype has a count of ten or more. V gene TRBV15 combines with J gene TRBJ1-1; 7 bases line up with TRBD1. The CDR3 extends over 17 amino acids. The J segment lost 1 base and the V segment lost 5 bases, leaving 13 bases of the junction unmatched. Per germline, CDR1 LNHNV and CDR2 YYDKDF (reference sequence). CDR3 amino acids: CATSSIRQGLGNTEAFF. The CDR3 bases are TGTGCCACCAGCTCAATTCGACAGGGCTTGGGGAACACTGAAGCTTTCTTT.